This TCR beta chain was captured by sequencing in a study of blood T cell repertoires in COVID-19. Study-level information: The cDNA or gDNA used as material had been derived from T cells, B-cell-depleted T cells, or PBMCs.

V was pared by 6 bases and J by 3 bases, with 6 bases of the junction left unmatched. Germline values: CDR1 SEHNR, CDR2 FQNEAQ (reference sequence). This CDR3 contains 15 residues. Source study methods: Nucleated cell number was recorded as an estimate derived from reference gene primer amplification. Libraries were prepared by immunoSEQ multiplex PCR; TCRdb keeps only in-frame clonotypes and omits some of them. V, J and clone size reflect that table, while D and trimming were determined from the DNA. The sample lists over 30,000 clones; 90% were seen once. The sample taken for sequencing was peripheral blood. The genes are TRBV7-9 and TRBJ2-2; 8 positions match TRBD1. This receptor was obtained from a man in his 70s with acute or convalescent COVID-19. This CDR3 reads CASRMGTGDTGELFF. CDR3 DNA: TGTGCCAGCAGGATGGGGACAGGTGACACCGGGGAGCTGTTTTTT.